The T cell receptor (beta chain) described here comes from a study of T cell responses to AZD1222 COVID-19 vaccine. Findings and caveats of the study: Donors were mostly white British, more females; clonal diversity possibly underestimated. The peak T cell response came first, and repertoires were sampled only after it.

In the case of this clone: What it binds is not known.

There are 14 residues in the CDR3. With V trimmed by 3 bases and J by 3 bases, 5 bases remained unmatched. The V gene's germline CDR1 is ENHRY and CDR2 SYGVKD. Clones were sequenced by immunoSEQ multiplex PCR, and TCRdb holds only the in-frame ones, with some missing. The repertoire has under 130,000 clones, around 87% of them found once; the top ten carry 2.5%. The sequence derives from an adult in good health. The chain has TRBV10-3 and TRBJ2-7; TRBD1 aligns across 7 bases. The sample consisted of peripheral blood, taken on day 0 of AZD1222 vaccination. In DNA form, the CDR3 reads TGTGCCATCAGTGATATGGGACAGTACTACGAGCAGTACTTC. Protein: CAISDMGQYYEQYF.